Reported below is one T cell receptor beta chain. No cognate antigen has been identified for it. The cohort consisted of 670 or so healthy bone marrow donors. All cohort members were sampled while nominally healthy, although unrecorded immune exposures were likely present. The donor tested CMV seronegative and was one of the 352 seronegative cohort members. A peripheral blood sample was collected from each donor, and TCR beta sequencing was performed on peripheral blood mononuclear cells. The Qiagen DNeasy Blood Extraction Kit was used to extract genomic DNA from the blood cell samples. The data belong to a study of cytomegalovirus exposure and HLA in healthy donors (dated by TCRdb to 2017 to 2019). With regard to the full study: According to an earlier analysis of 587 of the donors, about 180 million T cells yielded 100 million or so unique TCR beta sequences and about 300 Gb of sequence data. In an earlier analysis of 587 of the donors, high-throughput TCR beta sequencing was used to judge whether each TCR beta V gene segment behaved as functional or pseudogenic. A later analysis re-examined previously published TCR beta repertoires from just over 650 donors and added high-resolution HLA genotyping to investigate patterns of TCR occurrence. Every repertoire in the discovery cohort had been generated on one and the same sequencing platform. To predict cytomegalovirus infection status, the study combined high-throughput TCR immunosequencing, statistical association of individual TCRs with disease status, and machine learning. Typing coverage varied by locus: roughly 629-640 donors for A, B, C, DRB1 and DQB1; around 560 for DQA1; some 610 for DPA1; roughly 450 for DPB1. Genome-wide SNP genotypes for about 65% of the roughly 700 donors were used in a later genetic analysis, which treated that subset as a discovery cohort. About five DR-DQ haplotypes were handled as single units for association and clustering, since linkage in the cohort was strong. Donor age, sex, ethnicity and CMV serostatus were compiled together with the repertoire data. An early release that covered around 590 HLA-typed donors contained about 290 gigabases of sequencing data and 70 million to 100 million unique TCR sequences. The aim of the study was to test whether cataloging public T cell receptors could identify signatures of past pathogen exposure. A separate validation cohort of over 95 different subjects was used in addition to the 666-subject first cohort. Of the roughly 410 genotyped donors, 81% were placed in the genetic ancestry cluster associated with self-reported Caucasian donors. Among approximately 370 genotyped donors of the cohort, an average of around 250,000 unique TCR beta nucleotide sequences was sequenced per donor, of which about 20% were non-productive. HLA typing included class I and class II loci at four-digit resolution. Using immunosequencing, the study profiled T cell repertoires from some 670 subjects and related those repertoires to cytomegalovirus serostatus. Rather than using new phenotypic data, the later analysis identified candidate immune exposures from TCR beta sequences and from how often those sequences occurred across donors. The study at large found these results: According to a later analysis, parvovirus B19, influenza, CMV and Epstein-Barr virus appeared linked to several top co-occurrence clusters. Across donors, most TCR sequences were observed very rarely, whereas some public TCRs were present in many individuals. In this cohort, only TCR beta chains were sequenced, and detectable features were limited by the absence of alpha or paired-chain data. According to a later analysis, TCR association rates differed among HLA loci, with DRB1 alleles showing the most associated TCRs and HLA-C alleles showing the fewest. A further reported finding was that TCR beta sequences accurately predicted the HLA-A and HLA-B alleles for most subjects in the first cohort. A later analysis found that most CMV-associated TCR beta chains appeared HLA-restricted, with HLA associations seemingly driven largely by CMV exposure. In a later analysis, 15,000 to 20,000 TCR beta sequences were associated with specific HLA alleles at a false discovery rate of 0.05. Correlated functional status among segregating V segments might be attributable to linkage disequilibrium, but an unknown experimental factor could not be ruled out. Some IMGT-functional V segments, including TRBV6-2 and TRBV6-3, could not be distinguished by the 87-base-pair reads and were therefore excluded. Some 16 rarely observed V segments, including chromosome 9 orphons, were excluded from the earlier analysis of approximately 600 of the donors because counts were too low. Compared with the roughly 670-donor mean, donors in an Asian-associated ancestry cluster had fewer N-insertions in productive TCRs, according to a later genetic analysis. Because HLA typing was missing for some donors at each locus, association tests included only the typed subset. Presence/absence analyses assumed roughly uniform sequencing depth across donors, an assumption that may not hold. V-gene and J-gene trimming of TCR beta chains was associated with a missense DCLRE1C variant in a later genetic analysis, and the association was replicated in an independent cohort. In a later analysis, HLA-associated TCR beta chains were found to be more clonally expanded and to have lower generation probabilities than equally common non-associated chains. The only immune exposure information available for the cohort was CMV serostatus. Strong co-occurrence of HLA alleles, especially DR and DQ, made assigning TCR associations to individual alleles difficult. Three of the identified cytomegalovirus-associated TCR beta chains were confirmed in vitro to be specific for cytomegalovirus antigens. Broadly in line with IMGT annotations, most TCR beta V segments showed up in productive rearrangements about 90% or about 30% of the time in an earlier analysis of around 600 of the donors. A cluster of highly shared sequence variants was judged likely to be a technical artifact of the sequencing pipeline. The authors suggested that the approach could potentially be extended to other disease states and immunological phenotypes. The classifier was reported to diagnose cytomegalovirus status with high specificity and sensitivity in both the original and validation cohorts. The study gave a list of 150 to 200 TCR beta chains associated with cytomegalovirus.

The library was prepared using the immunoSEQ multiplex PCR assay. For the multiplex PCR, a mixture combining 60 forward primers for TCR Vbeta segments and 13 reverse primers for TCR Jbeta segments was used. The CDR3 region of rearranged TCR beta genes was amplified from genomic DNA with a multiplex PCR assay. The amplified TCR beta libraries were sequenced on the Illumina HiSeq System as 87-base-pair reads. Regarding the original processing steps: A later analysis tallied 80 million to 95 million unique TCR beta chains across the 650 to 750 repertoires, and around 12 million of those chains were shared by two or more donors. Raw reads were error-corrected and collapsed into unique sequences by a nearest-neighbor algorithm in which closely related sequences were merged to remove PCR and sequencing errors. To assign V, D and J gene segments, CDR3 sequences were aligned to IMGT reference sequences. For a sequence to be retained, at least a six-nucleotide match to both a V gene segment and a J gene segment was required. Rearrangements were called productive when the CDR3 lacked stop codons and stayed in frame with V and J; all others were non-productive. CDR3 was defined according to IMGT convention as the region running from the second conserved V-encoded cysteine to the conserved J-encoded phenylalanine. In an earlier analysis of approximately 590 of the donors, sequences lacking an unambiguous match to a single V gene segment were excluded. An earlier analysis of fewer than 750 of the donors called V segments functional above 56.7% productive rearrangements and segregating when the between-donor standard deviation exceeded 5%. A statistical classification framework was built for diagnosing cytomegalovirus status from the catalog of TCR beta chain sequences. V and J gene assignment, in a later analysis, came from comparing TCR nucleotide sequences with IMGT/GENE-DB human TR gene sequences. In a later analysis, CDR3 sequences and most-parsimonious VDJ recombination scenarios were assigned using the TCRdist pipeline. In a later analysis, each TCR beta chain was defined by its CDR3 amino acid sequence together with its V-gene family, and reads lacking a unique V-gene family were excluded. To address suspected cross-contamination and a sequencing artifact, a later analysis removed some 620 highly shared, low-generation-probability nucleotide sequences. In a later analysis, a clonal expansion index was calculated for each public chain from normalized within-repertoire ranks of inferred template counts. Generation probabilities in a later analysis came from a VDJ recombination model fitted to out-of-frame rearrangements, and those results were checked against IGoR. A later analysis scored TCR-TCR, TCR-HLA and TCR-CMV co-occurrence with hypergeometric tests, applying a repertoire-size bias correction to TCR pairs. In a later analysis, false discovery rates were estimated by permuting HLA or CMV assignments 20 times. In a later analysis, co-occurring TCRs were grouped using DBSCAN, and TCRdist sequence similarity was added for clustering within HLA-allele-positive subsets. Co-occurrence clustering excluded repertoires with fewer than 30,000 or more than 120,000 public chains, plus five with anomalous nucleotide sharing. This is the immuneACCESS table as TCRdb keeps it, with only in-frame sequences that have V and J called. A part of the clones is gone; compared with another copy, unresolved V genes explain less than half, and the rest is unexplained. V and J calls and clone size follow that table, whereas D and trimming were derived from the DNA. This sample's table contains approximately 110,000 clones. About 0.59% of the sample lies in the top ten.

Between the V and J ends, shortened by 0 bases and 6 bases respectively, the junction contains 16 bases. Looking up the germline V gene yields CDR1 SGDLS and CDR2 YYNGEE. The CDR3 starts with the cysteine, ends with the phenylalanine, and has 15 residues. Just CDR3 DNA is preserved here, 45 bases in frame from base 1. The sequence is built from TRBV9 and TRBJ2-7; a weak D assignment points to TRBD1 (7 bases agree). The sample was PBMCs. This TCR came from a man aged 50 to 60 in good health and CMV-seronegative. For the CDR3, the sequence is CASSVAAGGRFEQYF. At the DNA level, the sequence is TGTGCCAGCAGCGTAGCGGCAGGGGGGCGGTTCGAGCAGTACTTC.